This T cell receptor (beta chain) was documented in a study of shared clonotypes between healthy human individuals. Each subset's genomic DNA was shared equally among a number of immunoSEQ plates. Assay used: immunoSEQ multiplex PCR; TCRdb lists only in-frame clones, some missing. The repertoire holds over a million clones, with around 97% as singletons. Germline loops: CDR1 LNHNV, CDR2 YYDKDF (reference sequence). This CDR3 is built from 14 residues. V shed 3 bases and J shed 2 bases, with 10 bases lying between them. Concerning this clone itself: The sample contains more than one DNA sequence encoding this CDR3.

The chain combines TRBV15 with TRBJ2-5, with D possibly being TRBD2 (5 bases). Sequenced sample: naive CD4+ T cells sorted from blood. The subset was: CD45RA+ positively selected. This TCR was recovered from a man aged 30 to 45 in good health. For the CDR3, the DNA is TGTGCCACCAGCAGTACGGGAAGACAAGAGACCCAGTACTTC. It specifies CATSSTGRQETQYF.